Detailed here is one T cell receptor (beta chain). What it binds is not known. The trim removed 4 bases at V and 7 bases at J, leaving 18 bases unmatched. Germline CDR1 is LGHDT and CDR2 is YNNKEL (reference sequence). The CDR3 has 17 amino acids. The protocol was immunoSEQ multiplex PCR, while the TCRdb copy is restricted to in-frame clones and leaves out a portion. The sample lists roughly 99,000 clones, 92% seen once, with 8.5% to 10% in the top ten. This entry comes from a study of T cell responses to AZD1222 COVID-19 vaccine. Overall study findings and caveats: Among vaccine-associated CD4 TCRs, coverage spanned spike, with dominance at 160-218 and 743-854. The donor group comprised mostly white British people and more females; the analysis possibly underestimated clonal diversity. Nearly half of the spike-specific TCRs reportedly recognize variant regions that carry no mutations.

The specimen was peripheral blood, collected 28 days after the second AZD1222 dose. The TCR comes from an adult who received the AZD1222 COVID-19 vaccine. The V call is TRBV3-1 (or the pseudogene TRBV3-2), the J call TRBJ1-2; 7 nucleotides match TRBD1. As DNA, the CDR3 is TGTGCCAGCAGCCCCCGTGGGGACCCGAAGACAGGGCTTGGCTACACCTTC. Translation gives CASSPRGDPKTGLGYTF.